The 14 T cell receptor beta chains presented below share a single source sample, sequenced in a study of T cells in Graves' hyperthyroidism and ophthalmopathy (dated by TCRdb to about 2019). The library was generated by multiplex PCR. TCRdb records Illumina HiSeq 2000 as the sequencer. Amplification of TCR beta CDR3 regions was carried out from RNA transcripts. The TCR CDR3 was subjected to a first round of RT-PCR using the HTBI primer set and the Qiagen OneStep RT-PCR kit. TCRdb took the public reads, trimmed them with fastp at Q25, ran MiXCR for clone calling and kept in-frame beta chains. Here each entry gathers all rows of one CDR3 protein and keeps the most common genes and DNA. This sample comprises 300,000 to 450,000 distinct CDR3 sequences, around 14% of them detected only once. About a quarter of the sample goes to the ten largest clones. Sample: blood. The receptor source for this set is a woman between 18 and 29 years old with Graves' hyperthyroidism that later progressed to Graves' ophthalmopathy.

This chain uses TRBV4-3 with TRBJ1-1; 10 bases align to TRBD1. J lost 8 bases, V lost 4 bases, and 10 bases had no gene match. Germline lookup yields CDR1 LGHNA and CDR2 YSLEER. The CDR3 spans 15 residues. The CDR3 loop reads CASSPTLGQGVEAFF. The CDR3 DNA sequence: TGCGCCAGCAGCCCCACCCTAGGACAGGGGGTAGAAGCTTTCTTT.

This clonotype has ten or more counts. J is TRBJ2-7 and V is TRBV20-1, with D uncertain. This CDR3 is 13 amino acids long. Germline CDR1 reads DFQATT; CDR2 reads SNEGSKA (reference sequence). The CDR3 protein is CSAVSYSSYEQYF. CDR3 coding DNA: TGCAGCGCCGTCTCATACAGCTCCTACGAGCAGTACTTC.

V gene TRBV20-1 combines with J gene TRBJ2-3, with D unclear. The CDR3 runs to 13 residues. The germline V and J ends were trimmed by 3 bases and 2 bases, with 9 bases remaining between them. Germline V gene sequence: CDR1 DFQATT, CDR2 SNEGSKA (reference sequence). In DNA form, the CDR3 reads TGCAGTGCTAGGGGAAGGTTCACAGATACGCAGTATTTT. It translates to CSARGRFTDTQYF.

Notes on this clonotype: This sequence may be a read error, since a much larger clone differs from it by one base. V gene TRBV18 combines with J gene TRBJ2-5, with D unclear. This CDR3 comprises 14 residues. Germline values: CDR1 KGHSH, CDR2 LQKENI. CDR3 in DNA: TGTGCCAGCTCACCCATCACCAGCCAAGAGACCCGGTACTTC. Residues: CASSPITSQETRYF. The variable domain in full, completed from reference TRBV18 and TRBJ2-5, reads NAGVMQNPRHLVRRRGQEARLRCSPMKGHSHVYWYRQLPEEGLKFMVYLQKENIIDESGMPKERFSAEFPKEGPSILRIQQVVRGDSAAYFCASSPITSQETRYFGPGTRLLVL.

This clonotype came up many times. This rearrangement joins TRBV11-2 to TRBJ2-3; tentatively, D is TRBD2 (6 bases). Per the germline V gene, CDR1 is SGHAT and CDR2 is FQNNGV. This CDR3 region has 12 residues. V was pared by 5 bases and J by 7 bases, with 10 bases between. The CDR3 spells CASSQDYYTQYF. The CDR3 nucleotides are TGTGCCAGCAGCCAGGACTACTATACGCAGTATTTT.

In its sample, this clonotype was seen many times. The genes are TRBV5-1 and TRBJ2-7; D is perhaps TRBD2 (5 bases). Trimming pared 4 bases from V and 4 bases from J, leaving 21 bases between. The CDR3 runs to 16 residues. CDR1 is SGHRS, CDR2 YFSETQ, per germline. The CDR3 sequence: CASSPTSGPSRYEQYF. The CDR3 DNA reads TGCGCCAGCAGCCCAACCAGCGGACCCTCGCGGTACGAGCAGTACTTC. Looking up the rest from reference TRBV5-1 and TRBJ2-7 gives the full variable domain: KAGVTQTPRYLIKTRGQQVTLSCSPISGHRSVSWYQQTPGQGLQFLFEYFSETQRNKGNFPGRFSGRQFSNSRSEMNVSTLELGDSALYLCASSPTSGPSRYEQYFGPGTRLTVT.

The V gene is TRBV4-1, the J gene TRBJ2-7; 8 bases line up with TRBD1. CDR3 length: 14 residues. V gave up 5 bases and J gave up 6 bases; unmatched junction bases: 9. Germline V gene sequence: CDR1 MGHRA, CDR2 YSYEKL. The CDR3 DNA follows: TGCGCCAGCAGCAGAGGACAGGGATCCGGCGAGCAGTACTTC. This sequence encodes CASSRGQGSGEQYF.

Of note for this clonotype: A clone one base away is much larger, so this may be a read error. The chain carries TRBV18 and TRBJ1-1; the match to TRBD1 covers 12 bases. CDR3 length: 15 residues. Per the germline V gene, CDR1 is KGHSH and CDR2 is LQKENI. In DNA form, the CDR3 reads TGTGCCAGCTCACAGGGACAGGGGGCGAACACTGAAGCTCTCTTT. This translates into CASSQGQGANTEALF.

The genes are TRBV20-1 and TRBJ2-3, with 9 bases identical to TRBD1. Germline V CDR1 and CDR2: DFQATT, SNEGSKA (reference sequence). There are 16 residues in the CDR3. V was clipped by 5 bases and J by 6 bases; unmatched bases: 15. CDR3: CSAVPPGQGEADTQYF. The CDR3 DNA is TGCAGTGCTGTTCCCCCGGGACAGGGAGAAGCGGATACGCAGTATTTT.

Ten or more counts support this clonotype. The chain joins TRBV3-1 to TRBJ2-5; 9 nucleotides align to TRBD2. This CDR3 comprises 16 residues. V lost 2 bases and J lost 3; bases outside the gene matches: 7. CDR1 is LGHDT and CDR2 is YNNKEL in the germline V gene (reference sequence). As DNA, the CDR3 is TGTGCCAGCAGCCAAAACCCGGGACTAGCAGAAGAGACCCAGTACTTC. Its translation is CASSQNPGLAEETQYF.

This clonotype was observed many times. The chain recombines TRBV4-1 with TRBJ2-3, with D perhaps given as TRBD1 or TRBD2 (5 bases each). V gave up 4 bases and J gave up 9 bases, with 11 bases separating them. CDR1 and CDR2 (germline): MGHRA, YSYEKL. CDR3 size: 12 residues. The chain's CDR3 is CASSRPGPTQYF. Here the CDR3 DNA reads TGCGCCAGCAGCCGACCGGGACCCACGCAGTATTTT.

The CDR3 loop reads CASSQDLAGEVGELFF. CDR3 bases: TGTGCCAGCAGCCAAGATCTAGCGGGAGAGGTCGGGGAGCTGTTTTTT. J is TRBJ2-2 and V is TRBV4-2, with 10 positions matching TRBD2. V trimming: 0 bases; J trimming: 7 bases; junction bases outside the gene matches: 5. The germline V gene encodes CDR1 LGHNA and CDR2 YNFKEQ. CDR3 length: 16 residues.

This clonotype was found many times. This chain links TRBV7-2 with TRBJ2-7; TRBD1 matches at 9 bases. After removal of 5 bases from V and 6 bases from J, the junction contained 8 bases not matched to a gene. There are 14 residues in the CDR3. In germline, CDR1 is SGHTA, CDR2 FQGNSA. The CDR3 is CASSPGQGSGEQYF. The DNA of the CDR3 is TGTGCCAGCAGCCCGGGACAGGGTTCGGGCGAGCAGTACTTC.

This clonotype came up many times. The chain couples TRBV18 to TRBJ2-7, with D perhaps assigned TRBD1 or TRBD2 (5 bases each). The length of the CDR3 is 13 residues. The ends were cut back, 2 bases at V and 2 bases at J, with 7 bases in the middle. Germline lookup yields CDR1 KGHSH and CDR2 LQKENI. The DNA of the CDR3 is TGTGCCAGCTCACCATGGGACCCCTACGAGCAGTACTTC. This gives the protein CASSPWDPYEQYF.